A selection of T cell receptor beta chains follows, all from one sample in a study of cytotoxic CD8 clonotypes in ibrutinib-treated CLL. Some clones are missing from TCRdb's copy, which holds only in-frame ones; the method was immunoSEQ multiplex PCR. The repertoire consists of about 29,000 clones, with 75% to 80% occurring once and the leading ten covering around half. The sample consisted of PBMCs, taken after 36 months of ibrutinib treatment. These receptor sequences come from a human donor with chronic lymphocytic leukemia. CDR3s include the opening cysteine and the closing phenylalanine or tryptophan. D genes are given only for firm matches. Clone size is not always given. Where it is, it says once, few, many or a class for expanded clones.

. | TRBJ1-5 | TRBV6-5 | . | CASSHDSNQPQHF | TGTGCCAGCAGCCACGACAGCAATCAGCCCCAGCATTTT
TRBD1 | TRBJ1-2 | TRBV11-2 | few | CASSLRDRGAYGYTF | TGTGCCAGCAGCTTACGGGACAGGGGGGCTTATGGCTACACCTTC
TRBD2 | TRBJ2-3 | TRBV11-2 | once | CASSLTTSGLGLGTDTQYF | TGTGCCAGCAGCTTAACGACTAGCGGGTTAGGCCTAGGCACAGATACGCAGTATTTT
TRBD2 | TRBJ2-5 | TRBV4-1 | . | CASSQPSGGQETQYF | TGCGCCAGCAGCCAACCCAGCGGGGGGCAAGAGACCCAGTACTTC
. | TRBJ1-5 | TRBV19 | few | CASSKGPNRVEQPQHF | TGTGCCAGTAGTAAGGGACCAAATCGAGTAGAACAGCCCCAGCATTTT
. | TRBJ2-7 | TRBV5-1 | . | CASRSGMMTGQGKQYF | TGCGCCAGCAGGTCGGGTATGATGACAGGCCAAGGAAAGCAGTACTTC
. | TRBJ2-5 | TRBV5-8 | . | CASSPVGGDGETQYF | TGTGCCAGCAGCCCGGTAGGAGGGGACGGCGAGACCCAGTACTTC
. | TRBJ2-6 | TRBV5-6 | . | CASSPRGSLIGANVLTF | TGTGCCAGCAGCCCACGAGGGTCCCTCATTGGGGCCAACGTCCTGACTTTC
TRBD1 | TRBJ1-2 | TRBV6-5 | once | CASSQDRAPNYGYTF | TGTGCCAGCAGCCAAGACAGGGCCCCTAACTATGGCTACACCTTC
. | TRBJ1-1 | TRBV5-1 | . | CASSLEGRDTEAFF | TGCGCCAGCAGCTTGGAAGGCCGAGACACTGAAGCTTTCTTT
TRBD2 | TRBJ2-5 | TRBV27 | . | CASSSSPGGTRETQYF | TGTGCCAGCAGTTCCTCGCCGGGGGGGACGAGGGAGACCCAGTACTTC
. | TRBJ2-5 | TRBV30 | . | CAWSVAASPMETQYF | TGTGCCTGGAGTGTCGCGGCTAGCCCCATGGAGACCCAGTACTTC
. | TRBJ2-7 | TRBV7-2 | . | CASSFKPQGPAGSYEQYF | TGTGCCAGCAGCTTTAAGCCGCAGGGCCCAGCTGGCTCCTACGAGCAGTACTTC
. | TRBJ1-6 | TRBV14 | . | CASSPSFGSPLHF | TGTGCCAGCAGCCCGAGCTTCGGTTCACCCCTCCACTTT
TRBD1 | TRBJ1-2 | TRBV4-3 | . | CASSQADRGHQGYTF | TGCGCCAGCAGCCAGGCTGACAGGGGGCATCAAGGCTACACCTTC
TRBD1 | TRBJ1-1 | TRBV7-6 | . | CASSWDRGQSMNTEAFF | TGTGCCAGCAGCTGGGACAGGGGGCAGTCGATGAACACTGAAGCTTTCTTT
. | TRBJ2-7 | TRBV7-2 | few | CASSLARIYEQYF | TGTGCCAGCAGCTTAGCACGGATCTACGAGCAGTACTTC
. | TRBJ2-2 | TRBV2 | . | CASNPSVGFLGGNTGELFF | TGTGCCAGCAACCCAAGCGTGGGCTTCCTAGGAGGGAACACCGGGGAGCTGTTTTTT